Listed below are T cell receptor beta chains from one sample, sequenced in a study of cytomegalovirus exposure and HLA in healthy donors. Assay used: immunoSEQ multiplex PCR; TCRdb lists only in-frame clones, some missing. The sample yields nearly 200,000 clones, under 90% seen once. The source material was PBMCs. The receptor source for this set is a boy younger than 10 in good health and CMV-seronegative. The CDR3 runs from the conserved cysteine through the conserved F or W. The order of the fields is V gene, D gene, clone size, J gene, CDR3 DNA, CDR3 protein. D genes are given only for firm matches. Size tells how often a clone was seen (once, few, many) or the class of an expanded clone, and some rows leave it out.

TRBV29-1	TRBD1	.	TRBJ2-1	TGCAGCGCCTCCCGTGGGACAGGGGGCGGGAATGAGCAGTTCTTC	CSASRGTGGGNEQFF
TRBV23-1	.	.	TRBJ1-3	TGCGCCAGCAGTCAAGCTGAAACAGTCGAGTCTGGAAACACCATATATTTT	CASSQAETVESGNTIYF
TRBV30	.	.	TRBJ2-7	TGTGCCTGGAAGCAGGGCCAACCCTACGAGCAGTACTTC	CAWKQGQPYEQYF
TRBV6-1	TRBD1	.	TRBJ1-1	TGTGCCAGCATAAAGGGGGCAGGTGTCACTGAAGCTTTCTTT	CASIKGAGVTEAFF
TRBV9	TRBD2	.	TRBJ2-4	TGTGCCAGCAGCGTTGAGCCGGGGGGGCGCAGTCAGTACTTC	CASSVEPGGRSQYF
TRBV10-3	.	few	TRBJ1-5	TGTGCCATCAGTGAGTCAGGACAGCTCAATCAGCCCCAGCATTTT	CAISESGQLNQPQHF
TRBV14	TRBD1	.	TRBJ2-5	TGTGCCAGCAGCCTAGACCCAGGGGGCTGGGAGGAGACCCAGTACTTC	CASSLDPGGWEETQYF
TRBV19	TRBD1	.	TRBJ1-2	TGTGCCAGTAGACGGGACAGGGGAAACTATGGCTACACCTTC	CASRRDRGNYGYTF
TRBV9	.	few	TRBJ2-7	TGTGCCAGCAGCGCCTCCCCCAGGGGCCTACCGGGGGAGCAGTACTTC	CASSASPRGLPGEQYF
TRBV6-4	TRBD2	.	TRBJ2-1	TGTGCCAGCAGACACAACGGGGGGGCGAGCTACAATGAGCAGTTCTTC	CASRHNGGASYNEQFF
TRBV5-1	.	.	TRBJ2-2	TGCGCCAGCAGCTTGGTGGGGGGAGACACCGGGGAGCTGTTTTTT	CASSLVGGDTGELFF
TRBV19	.	.	TRBJ1-5	TGTGCCAGTAGTACCCCCTCGGTGGTGGGCAATCAGCCCCAGCATTTT	CASSTPSVVGNQPQHF
TRBV2	.	.	TRBJ2-5	TGTGCCAGCAGCGGCGGGGCCCGGGAGACCCAGTACTTC	CASSGGARETQYF
TRBV2	TRBD1	few	TRBJ2-2	TGTGCCAGCAGTCTTAACAGGGGGTCAGGAACCGGGGAGCTGTTTTTT	CASSLNRGSGTGELFF
TRBV11-1	TRBD1	.	TRBJ2-1	TGTGCCAGCAGACACACCGGGACAGGCCTAAATGAGCAGTTCTTC	CASRHTGTGLNEQFF
TRBV19	TRBD1	.	TRBJ2-7	TGTGCCAGTAGTTACAATCGACAGGGTACGCACGAGCAGTACTTC	CASSYNRQGTHEQYF
TRBV6-1	.	few	TRBJ1-5	TGTGCCAGCACCATTCTCCTACATCAGCCCCAGCATTTT	CASTILLHQPQHF
TRBV7-9	TRBD1	.	TRBJ2-5	TGTGCCAGCAGCACCCGACAGGGGTGGGAGACCCAGTACTTC	CASSTRQGWETQYF
TRBV30	TRBD1	once	TRBJ1-3	TGTGCCTGGAACCTAGAGACAGGGGGAAACACCATATATTTT	CAWNLETGGNTIYF
TRBV10-3	.	.	TRBJ1-2	TGTGCCATCAGTGAGGAGGGAGACTATGGCTACACCTTC	CAISEEGDYGYTF
TRBV6-1	TRBD1	.	TRBJ1-2	TGTGCCAGCAGTGAAGGCACAGGGGGTGGCTACACCTTC	CASSEGTGGGYTF
TRBV7-3	.	.	TRBJ1-1	TGTGCCAGCAGTCAAACAGGGCCGCCTAACACTGAAGCTTTCTTT	CASSQTGPPNTEAFF
TRBV11-2	TRBD1	.	TRBJ2-7	TGTGCCAGCAGCTCCGGGACAGGGACCTACGAGCAGTACTTC	CASSSGTGTYEQYF
TRBV5-1	.	.	TRBJ1-1	TGCGCCAGCAGCCCTTACCGGGGAGACCAGAACACTGAAGCTTTCTTT	CASSPYRGDQNTEAFF
TRBV20-1	.	once	TRBJ2-7	TGCAGTGCGGACTTCTCCTACGAGCAGTACTTC	CSADFSYEQYF
TRBV9	TRBD1	.	TRBJ2-1	TGTGCCAGCAGCGTAGGGGACAGGGCTATTTATTCACGCACGGTTGAGCAGTTCTTC	CASSVGDRAIYSRTVEQFF
TRBV18	TRBD1	.	TRBJ2-7	TGTGCCAGCTCACCGGGACAGGGGCCCTACGAGCAGTACTTC	CASSPGQGPYEQYF
TRBV7-9	.	.	TRBJ2-6	TGTGCCAGCAGCTTAGGAGGCTGGACAGAACCCTCTGGGGCCAACGTCCTGACTTTC	CASSLGGWTEPSGANVLTF
TRBV6-6	TRBD2	.	TRBJ2-3	TGTGCCAGCAGTAACTTAGCGGGAGTCACAGATACGCAGTATTTT	CASSNLAGVTDTQYF
TRBV14	.	.	TRBJ2-7	TGTGCCAGCAGCCAAGCCCTGGGAGCAGTCGAGCAGTACTTC	CASSQALGAVEQYF
TRBV18	.	once	TRBJ1-1	TGTGCCAGCTCACCACCGAAGGGGGTGAACACTGAAGCTTTCTTT	CASSPPKGVNTEAFF